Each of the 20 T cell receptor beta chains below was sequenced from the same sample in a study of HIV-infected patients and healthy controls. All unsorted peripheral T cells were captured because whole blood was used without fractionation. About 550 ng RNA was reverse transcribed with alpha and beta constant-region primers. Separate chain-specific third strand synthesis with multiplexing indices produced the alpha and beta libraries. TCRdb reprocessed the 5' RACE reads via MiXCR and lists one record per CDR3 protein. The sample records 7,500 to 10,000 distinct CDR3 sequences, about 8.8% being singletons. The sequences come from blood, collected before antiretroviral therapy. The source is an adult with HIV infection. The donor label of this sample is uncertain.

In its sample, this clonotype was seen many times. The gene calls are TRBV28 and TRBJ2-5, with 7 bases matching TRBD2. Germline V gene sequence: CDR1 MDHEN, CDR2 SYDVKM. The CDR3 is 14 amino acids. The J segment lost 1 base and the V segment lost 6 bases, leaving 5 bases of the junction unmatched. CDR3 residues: CASRDLAAQETQYF. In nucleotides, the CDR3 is TGTGCCAGCAGGGACCTAGCGGCCCAAGAGACCCAGTACTTC.

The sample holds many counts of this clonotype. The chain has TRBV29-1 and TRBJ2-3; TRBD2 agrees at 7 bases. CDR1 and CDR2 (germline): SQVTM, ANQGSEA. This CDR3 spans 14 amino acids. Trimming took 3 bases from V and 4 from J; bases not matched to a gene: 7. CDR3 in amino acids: CSVDPSGGADTQYF. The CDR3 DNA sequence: TGCAGCGTTGACCCTAGCGGAGGTGCAGATACGCAGTATTTT.

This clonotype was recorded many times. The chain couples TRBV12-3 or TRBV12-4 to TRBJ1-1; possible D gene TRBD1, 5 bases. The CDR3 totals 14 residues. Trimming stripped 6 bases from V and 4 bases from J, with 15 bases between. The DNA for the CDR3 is TGTGCCAGCAGGCTGGCGGGGGAAGGCACTGAAGCTTTCTTT. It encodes CASRLAGEGTEAFF.

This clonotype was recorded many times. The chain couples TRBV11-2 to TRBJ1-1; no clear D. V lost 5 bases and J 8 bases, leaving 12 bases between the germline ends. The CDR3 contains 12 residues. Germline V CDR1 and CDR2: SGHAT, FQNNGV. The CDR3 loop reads CASSRGRGEAFF. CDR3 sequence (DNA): TGTGCCAGCAGCCGGGGAAGAGGGGAAGCTTTCTTT.

In DNA form, the CDR3 reads TGCGCCAGCAGCTTGGAGGGAGGGACCTACGAGCAGTACTTC. Residues: CASSLEGGTYEQYF. The chain links TRBV5-1 to TRBJ2-7; 7 nucleotides line up with TRBD2. V lost 0 bases to trimming and J lost 2 bases; unmatched junction nucleotides: 2. Germline CDR1 reads SGHRS; CDR2 reads YFSETQ. The CDR3 extends over 14 amino acids.

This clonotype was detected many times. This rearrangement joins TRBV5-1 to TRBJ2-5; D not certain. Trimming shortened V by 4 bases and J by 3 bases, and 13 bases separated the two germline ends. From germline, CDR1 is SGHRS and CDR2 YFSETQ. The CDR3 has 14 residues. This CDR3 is CASSIPDGEETQYF. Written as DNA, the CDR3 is TGCGCCAGCAGCATACCGGACGGAGAAGAGACCCAGTACTTC. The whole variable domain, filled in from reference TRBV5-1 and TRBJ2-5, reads KAGVTQTPRYLIKTRGQQVTLSCSPISGHRSVSWYQQTPGQGLQFLFEYFSETQRNKGNFPGRFSGRQFSNSRSEMNVSTLELGDSALYLCASSIPDGEETQYFGPGTRLLVL.

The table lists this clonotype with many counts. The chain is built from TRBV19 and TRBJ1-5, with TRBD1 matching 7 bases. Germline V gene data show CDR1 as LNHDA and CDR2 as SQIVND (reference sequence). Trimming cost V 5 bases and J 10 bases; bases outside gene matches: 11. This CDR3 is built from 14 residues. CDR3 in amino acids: CASSSDRESHPQHF. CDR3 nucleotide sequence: TGTGCCAGTAGTTCTGACAGGGAATCGCATCCCCAGCATTTT.

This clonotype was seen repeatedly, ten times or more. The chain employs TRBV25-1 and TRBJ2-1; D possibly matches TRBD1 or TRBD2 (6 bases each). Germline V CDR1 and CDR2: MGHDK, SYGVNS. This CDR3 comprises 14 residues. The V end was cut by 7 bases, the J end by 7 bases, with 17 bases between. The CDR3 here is CASKPYGGQNEQFF. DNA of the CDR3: TGTGCCAGCAAACCATATGGGGGGCAAAATGAGCAGTTCTTC. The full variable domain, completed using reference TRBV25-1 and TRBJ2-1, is EADIYQTPRYLVIGTGKKITLECSQTMGHDKMYWYQQDPGMELHLIHYSYGVNSTEKGDLSSESTVSRIRTEHFPLTLESARPSHTSQYLCASKPYGGQNEQFFGPGTRLTVL.

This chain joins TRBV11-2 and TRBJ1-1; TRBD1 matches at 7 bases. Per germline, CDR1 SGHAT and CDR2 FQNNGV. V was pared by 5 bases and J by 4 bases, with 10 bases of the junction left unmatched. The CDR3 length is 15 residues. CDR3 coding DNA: TGTGCCAGCAGCCCAAACGACAGGGAGGGCACTGAAGCTTTCTTT. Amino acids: CASSPNDREGTEAFF. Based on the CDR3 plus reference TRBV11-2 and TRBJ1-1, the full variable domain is EAGVAQSPRYKIIEKRQSVAFWCNPISGHATLYWYQQILGQGPKLLIQFQNNGVVDDSQLPKDRFSAERLKGVDSTLKIQPAKLEDSAVYLCASSPNDREGTEAFFGQGTRLTVV.

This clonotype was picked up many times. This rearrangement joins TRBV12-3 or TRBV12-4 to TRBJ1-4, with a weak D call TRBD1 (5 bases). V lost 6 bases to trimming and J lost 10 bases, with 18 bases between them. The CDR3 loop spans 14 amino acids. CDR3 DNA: TGTGCCAGCAGCCTTGGGACCTCCGGGGGAAAACTGTTTTTT. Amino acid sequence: CASSLGTSGGKLFF.

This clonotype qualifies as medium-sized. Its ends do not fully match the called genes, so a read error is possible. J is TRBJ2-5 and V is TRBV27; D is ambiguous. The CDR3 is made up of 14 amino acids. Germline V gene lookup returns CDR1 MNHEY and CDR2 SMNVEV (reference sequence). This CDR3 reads CASSWSDTREPQYF. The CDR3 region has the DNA TGTGCCAGCAGTTGGTCAGATACAAGAGAGCCCCAGTACTTC.

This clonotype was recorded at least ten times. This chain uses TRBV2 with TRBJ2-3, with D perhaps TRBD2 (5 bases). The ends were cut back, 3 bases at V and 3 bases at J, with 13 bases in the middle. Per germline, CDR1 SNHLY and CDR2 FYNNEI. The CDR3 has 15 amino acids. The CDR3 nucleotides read TGTGCCAGCAGTGAGGGAGCGGCCCTTACAGATACGCAGTATTTT. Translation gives CASSEGAALTDTQYF.

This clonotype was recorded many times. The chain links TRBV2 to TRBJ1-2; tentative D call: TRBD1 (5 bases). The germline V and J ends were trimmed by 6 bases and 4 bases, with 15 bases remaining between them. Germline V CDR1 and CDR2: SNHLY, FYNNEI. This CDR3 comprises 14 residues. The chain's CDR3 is CASSIPRGFYGYTF. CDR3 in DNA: TGTGCCAGCAGCATCCCGCGGGGGTTCTATGGCTACACCTTC.

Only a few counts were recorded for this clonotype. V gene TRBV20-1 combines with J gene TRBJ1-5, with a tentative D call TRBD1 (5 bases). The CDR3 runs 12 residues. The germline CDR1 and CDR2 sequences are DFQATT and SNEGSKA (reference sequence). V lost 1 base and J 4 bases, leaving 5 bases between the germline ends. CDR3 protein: CSARAGNQPQHF. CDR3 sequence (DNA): TGCAGTGCTAGAGCAGGGAATCAGCCCCAGCATTTT.

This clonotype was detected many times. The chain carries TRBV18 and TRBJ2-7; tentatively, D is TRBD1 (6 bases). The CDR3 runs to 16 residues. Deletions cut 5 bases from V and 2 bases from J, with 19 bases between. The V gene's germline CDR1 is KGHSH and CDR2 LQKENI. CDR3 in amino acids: CASSVYQQGGTYEQYF. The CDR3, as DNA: TGTGCCAGCTCAGTATACCAACAGGGCGGAACCTACGAGCAGTACTTC.

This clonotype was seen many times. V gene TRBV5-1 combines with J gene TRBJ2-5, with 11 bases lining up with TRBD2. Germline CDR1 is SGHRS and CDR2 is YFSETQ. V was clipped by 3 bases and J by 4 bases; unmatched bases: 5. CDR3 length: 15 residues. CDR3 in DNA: TGCGCCAGCAGCTCGGGACTAGCGGAGGGAGAGACCCAGTACTTC. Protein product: CASSSGLAEGETQYF.

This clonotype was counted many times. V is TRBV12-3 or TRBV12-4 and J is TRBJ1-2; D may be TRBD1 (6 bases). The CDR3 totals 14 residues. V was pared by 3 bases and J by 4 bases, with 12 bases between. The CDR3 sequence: CASSFGGLGYGYTF. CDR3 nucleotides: TGTGCCAGCAGTTTCGGGGGGCTAGGCTATGGCTACACCTTC.

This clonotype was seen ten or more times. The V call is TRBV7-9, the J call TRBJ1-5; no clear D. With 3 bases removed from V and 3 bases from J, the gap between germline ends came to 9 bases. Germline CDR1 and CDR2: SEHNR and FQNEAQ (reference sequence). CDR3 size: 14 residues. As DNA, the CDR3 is TGTGCCAGCAGCTTTTCTGTACCCAATCAGCCCCAGCATTTT. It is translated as CASSFSVPNQPQHF. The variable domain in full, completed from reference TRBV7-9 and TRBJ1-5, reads DTGVSQNPRHKITKRGQNVTFRCDPISEHNRLYWYRQTLGQGPEFLTYFQNEAQLEKSRLLSDRFSAERPKGSFSTLEIQRTEQGDSAMYLCASSFSVPNQPQHFGDGTRLSIL.

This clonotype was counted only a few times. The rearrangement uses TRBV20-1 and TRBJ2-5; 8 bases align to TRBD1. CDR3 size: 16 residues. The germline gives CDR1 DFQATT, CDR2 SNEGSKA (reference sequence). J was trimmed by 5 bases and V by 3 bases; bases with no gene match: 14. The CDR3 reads CSASDGGQGVVETQYF. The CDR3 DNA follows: TGCAGTGCTAGTGACGGCGGACAGGGAGTGGTGGAGACCCAGTACTTC.

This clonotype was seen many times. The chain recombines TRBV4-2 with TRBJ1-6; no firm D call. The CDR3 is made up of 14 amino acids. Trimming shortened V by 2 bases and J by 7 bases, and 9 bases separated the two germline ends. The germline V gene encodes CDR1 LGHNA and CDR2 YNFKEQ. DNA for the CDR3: TGTGCCAGCAGCCAACGGTCTCTGAATTCACCCCTCCACTTT. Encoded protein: CASSQRSLNSPLHF.